One and the same sample provided the 28 T cell receptor beta chains below, sequenced in a study of siplizumab effects on memory and regulatory T cells. TCRdb keeps only in-frame clones here, not all; method: immunoSEQ multiplex PCR. The table shows 45,000 to 50,000 clones, with about 88% occurring only once. Sequencing used naive CD8+ T cells sorted from blood. The origin of the receptors is a human donor in good health.

This chain links TRBV23-1 with TRBJ1-4; weak D call: TRBD1 (6 bases). TRBV23-1 is sorted into the ORF group, with uncertain function. V was cut by 2 bases and J by 2 bases, with 15 bases left in between. This CDR3 contains 17 residues. The CDR3 loop reads CASSQPDGGHTNEKLFF. The DNA of the CDR3 is TGCGCCAGCAGTCAACCCGATGGGGGGCACACTAATGAAAAACTGTTTTTT.

V gene TRBV5-1 combines with J gene TRBJ2-7; no firm D call. The CDR3 loop spans 15 amino acids. Germline CDR1 is SGHRS and CDR2 is YFSETQ. Trimming cost V 0 bases and J 2 bases, with 12 bases left between them. CDR3 sequence: CASSLEATFTYEQYF. Here the CDR3 DNA reads TGCGCCAGCAGCTTGGAGGCCACCTTCACCTACGAGCAGTACTTC.

The chain combines TRBV5-1 with TRBJ2-7; 7 bases line up with TRBD1. The CDR3 sequence is 13 residues long. Trimming took 4 bases from V and 6 from J; bases not matched to a gene: 7. CDR1 is SGHRS and CDR2 is YFSETQ in the germline V gene. The CDR3 region has the DNA TGCGCCAGCAGCCTGTTGACAGGGCCCGAGCAGTACTTC. It specifies CASSLLTGPEQYF.

The chain carries TRBV12-5 and TRBJ2-1, with TRBD1 identical over 11 bases. Losses at the gene ends were 5 bases for V and 7 bases for J; bases not matched to a gene: 4. CDR1 and CDR2 (germline): LGHNT, FRNRAP. The CDR3 runs 14 residues. The CDR3 loop reads CASGRTGGWNEQFF. DNA of the CDR3: TGTGCTAGTGGTAGGACAGGGGGCTGGAATGAGCAGTTCTTC.

The chain employs TRBV6-5 and TRBJ1-1; TRBD1 might be the D (5 bases). Germline assignment: CDR1 MNHEY and CDR2 SVGAGI. V was clipped by 6 bases and J by 11 bases, with 25 bases between them. CDR3 length equals 15 residues. The chain's CDR3 is CASSPLDTGGFGAFF. Written as DNA, the CDR3 is TGTGCCAGCAGCCCCCTCGACACGGGGGGATTTGGGGCTTTCTTT.

V and J are TRBV9 and TRBJ2-7; D gene unclear. Trimming left V 4 bases short and J 3 bases short, with 14 bases between. The CDR3 runs 14 residues. Germline CDR1 reads SGDLS; CDR2 reads YYNGEE. CDR3 protein: CASSLGSVSYEQYF. The CDR3 nucleotides are TGTGCCAGCAGCCTAGGGTCAGTAAGCTACGAGCAGTACTTC. Looking up the rest from reference TRBV9 and TRBJ2-7 gives the full variable domain: DSGVTQTPKHLITATGQRVTLRCSPRSGDLSVYWYQQSLDQGLQFLIQYYNGEERAKGNILERFSAQQFPDLHSELNLSSLELGDSALYFCASSLGSVSYEQYFGPGTRLTVT.

The V and J genes are TRBV11-2 and TRBJ1-1, with 9 bases matching TRBD1. Unmatched junction bases numbered 2, after V lost 3 bases and J lost 6 bases. Germline assignment: CDR1 SGHAT and CDR2 FQNNGV. This CDR3 contains 13 residues. CDR3 nucleotides: TGTGCCAGCAGCTTCAGACAGGGGGCTGAAGCTTTCTTT. Residues: CASSFRQGAEAFF. The variable domain in full, with the rest retrieved from reference TRBV11-2 and TRBJ1-1, is EAGVAQSPRYKIIEKRQSVAFWCNPISGHATLYWYQQILGQGPKLLIQFQNNGVVDDSQLPKDRFSAERLKGVDSTLKIQPAKLEDSAVYLCASSFRQGAEAFFGQGTRLTVV.

The chain couples TRBV7-2 to TRBJ2-7; the D is unclear. The CDR3 is made up of 16 amino acids. The V and J ends lost 1 base and 0 bases respectively, with 13 bases between them. Germline CDR1 reads SGHTA; CDR2 reads FQGNSA. The CDR3 loop is CASSLVGSSSSYEQYF. The CDR3 bases are TGTGCCAGCAGCTTAGTAGGCAGTTCAAGCTCCTACGAGCAGTACTTC.

J is TRBJ2-1 and V is TRBV7-9; tentatively, D is TRBD1 (6 bases). The CDR3 covers 15 residues. The V and J ends lost 7 bases and 2 bases respectively, with 15 bases between them. Per germline, CDR1 SEHNR and CDR2 FQNEAQ (reference sequence). CDR3 in amino acids: CASTPGDTTYNEQFF. The CDR3 DNA reads as TGTGCCAGCACCCCCGGGGACACCACCTACAATGAGCAGTTCTTC. The full variable domain, rest sourced from reference TRBV7-9 and TRBJ2-1, is DTGVSQNPRHKITKRGQNVTFRCDPISEHNRLYWYRQTLGQGPEFLTYFQNEAQLEKSRLLSDRFSAERPKGSFSTLEIQRTEQGDSAMYLCASTPGDTTYNEQFFGPGTRLTVL.

There are a few counts of this clone. The CDR3 region is CASSLGIPGLNGQYF. Written as DNA, the CDR3 is TGTGCCAGCAGCTTAGGTATCCCAGGGTTAAACGGGCAGTACTTC. This chain uses TRBV7-9 with TRBJ2-7; possibly TRBD1 for D (5 bases). Germline CDR1 SEHNR, CDR2 FQNEAQ (reference sequence). CDR3 length: 15 residues. V lost 1 base and J lost 9, with 19 bases in between.

This clone was seen once. The gene calls are TRBV18 and TRBJ2-7, with TRBD1 as a possible D gene (6 bases). Germline CDR1 reads KGHSH; CDR2 reads LQKENI. Trimming left V 5 bases short and J 13 bases short, with 21 bases between. This CDR3 has 13 amino acids. Written as DNA, the CDR3 is TGTGCCAGCTCAGCTCTGGGACAACAGAGATCTTACTTC. Translation: CASSALGQQRSYF.

This chain links TRBV10-3 with TRBJ1-2; no clear D gene. The CDR3 is 12 amino acids. Germline V gene data show CDR1 as ENHRY and CDR2 as SYGVKD. Trimming took off 6 bases at V and 2 bases at J, with 7 bases between the two ends. The CDR3 is CAIRVGNYGYTF. The CDR3 bases are TGTGCCATCAGGGTAGGCAACTATGGCTACACCTTC.

The chain recombines TRBV5-5 with TRBJ1-2; D unclear. V shed 1 base and J shed 5 bases, with 12 bases lying between them. CDR3 length: 14 amino acids. The germline V gene encodes CDR1 SGHKS and CDR2 YYEKEE (reference sequence). CDR3 sequence: CASSLYPSGYGYTF. The CDR3 nucleotides read TGTGCCAGCAGCTTGTACCCCTCGGGGTATGGCTACACCTTC. The full variable domain, with the rest looked up from reference TRBV5-5 and TRBJ1-2, is DAGVTQSPTHLIKTRGQQVTLRCSPISGHKSVSWYQQVLGQGPQFIFQYYEKEERGRGNFPDRFSARQFPNYSSELNVNALLLGDSALYLCASSLYPSGYGYTFGSGTRLTVV.

Here the CDR3 reads CASSVILGSGNQPQHF. CDR3 DNA: TGTGCCAGCAGCGTTATCCTTGGGAGTGGCAATCAGCCCCAGCATTTT. This chain links TRBV5-5 with TRBJ1-5; D remains unclear. V gave up 4 bases and J gave up 2 bases, with 16 bases separating them. This CDR3 is built from 16 residues. Germline CDR1 reads SGHKS; CDR2 reads YYEKEE (reference sequence). The variable domain in full, completed from reference TRBV5-5 and TRBJ1-5, reads DAGVTQSPTHLIKTRGQQVTLRCSPISGHKSVSWYQQVLGQGPQFIFQYYEKEERGRGNFPDRFSARQFPNYSSELNVNALLLGDSALYLCASSVILGSGNQPQHFGDGTRLSIL.

This chain joins TRBV5-1 and TRBJ2-7, with 7 bases identical to TRBD1. From germline, CDR1 is SGHRS and CDR2 YFSETQ. The V gene end was trimmed by 4 bases and the J gene end by 2 bases; junction bases not matched to a gene: 6. CDR3 length equals 14 residues. The CDR3 here is CASSPGTAPYEQYF. In DNA form, the CDR3 reads TGCGCCAGCAGCCCCGGGACAGCCCCCTACGAGCAGTACTTC.

This clone was seen more than once but under ten times. The chain uses TRBV2 and TRBJ1-2; D may be TRBD1 (5 bases). The CDR3 has 13 amino acids. Trimming pared 3 bases from V and 3 bases from J, leaving 8 bases between. CDR1 and CDR2 (germline): SNHLY, FYNNEI. Here the CDR3 reads CASSEGVDYGYTF. The CDR3 DNA reads TGTGCCAGCAGTGAGGGGGTGGACTATGGCTACACCTTC.

This clone was observed a few times. The chain is built from TRBV27 and TRBJ2-7; D gene ambiguous. CDR3 length: 14 amino acids. The V gene's germline CDR1 is MNHEY and CDR2 SMNVEV (reference sequence). Trimming took off 2 bases at V and 0 bases at J, with 8 bases between the two ends. The CDR3 loop is CASSLTFPSYEQYF. CDR3 nucleotides: TGTGCCAGCAGTTTAACGTTCCCCTCCTACGAGCAGTACTTC.

V and J are TRBV25-1 and TRBJ2-4; perhaps TRBD1 as D (6 bases). V shed 6 bases and J shed 8 bases, with 14 bases lying between them. The germline gives CDR1 MGHDK, CDR2 SYGVNS. CDR3 length: 13 amino acids. CDR3 nucleotide sequence: TGTGCCAGCAGGGCCGGGACACAATACATTCAGTACTTC. Protein sequence: CASRAGTQYIQYF.

The CDR3 nucleotides are TGTGCCAGCAGTTACTCGGCAGACAGGGACTATGGCTACACCTTC. This codes for CASSYSADRDYGYTF. J is TRBJ1-2 and V is TRBV6-6; TRBD1 agrees at 7 bases. The CDR3 is 15 amino acids. CDR1 and CDR2 from the germline V gene are MNHNY and SVGAGI (reference sequence). V dropped 0 bases and J dropped 3; count of bases not matched to a gene: 4.

The V gene is TRBV29-1, the J gene TRBJ2-1; 12 bases line up with TRBD2. Trimming took 3 bases from V and 4 from J; bases not matched to a gene: 4. This CDR3 has 15 residues. Germline V lookup: CDR1 SQVTM, CDR2 ANQGSEA. CDR3: CSVESSGGGYNEQFF. CDR3 DNA: TGCAGCGTTGAGTCTAGCGGGGGGGGTTACAATGAGCAGTTCTTC.

The chain carries TRBV6-5 and TRBJ1-5; D may be TRBD1 (6 bases). Germline values: CDR1 MNHEY, CDR2 SVGAGI. V dropped 2 bases and J dropped 5 bases, with 10 bases sitting between them. The CDR3 loop spans 14 amino acids. CDR3 in DNA: TGTGCCAGCAGTTACGGGGCAGGGGATCAGCCCCAGCATTTT. Translating gives CASSYGAGDQPQHF.

This clone was seen once. The CDR3 sequence: CASSQDPGLAGAISYNEQFF. CDR3 coding DNA: TGCGCCAGCAGCCAAGATCCGGGACTAGCGGGGGCCATATCCTACAATGAGCAGTTCTTC. The J gene is TRBJ2-1, the V gene TRBV4-1; TRBD2 matches at 14 bases. Germline assignment: CDR1 MGHRA and CDR2 YSYEKL. The CDR3 loop spans 20 amino acids. The trim removed 0 bases at V and 1 base at J, leaving 8 bases unmatched.

Here the CDR3 DNA reads TGTGCCAGCAGACGCGACAGCAGCTCCTACGAGCAGTACTTC. Protein sequence: CASRRDSSSYEQYF. The rearrangement joins TRBV6-5 to TRBJ2-7, with D maybe TRBD1 (5 bases). V was clipped by 6 bases and J by 0 bases, with 12 bases between them. This CDR3 is 14 amino acids long. Germline CDR1 reads MNHEY; CDR2 reads SVGAGI.

The CDR3 loop reads CASSRVWRGYETQYF. Here the CDR3 DNA reads TGTGCCAGCAGCCGAGTCTGGCGGGGGTACGAGACCCAGTACTTC. The V and J genes are TRBV5-8 and TRBJ2-5, with 7 positions matching TRBD2. Unmatched junction bases numbered 11, after V lost 4 bases and J lost 5 bases. Looked up from germline, CDR1 is SGHTS and CDR2 is YDEGEE. This CDR3 is 15 amino acids long.

The chain couples TRBV19 to TRBJ2-7, with D perhaps matching TRBD2 (5 bases). V gave up 6 bases and J gave up 4 bases, with 16 bases separating them. The CDR3 runs to 14 residues. Germline V gives CDR1 LNHDA, CDR2 SQIVND (reference sequence). DNA of the CDR3: TGTGCCAGTAGCACCGGGATCTCAAGTTACGAGCAGTACTTC. This translates into CASSTGISSYEQYF.

The V and J genes are TRBV6-1 and TRBJ1-1; no reliable D call. V lost 1 base to trimming and J lost 3 bases, with 12 bases between them. The CDR3 contains 15 residues. Germline V gives CDR1 MNHNS, CDR2 SASEGT. As DNA, the CDR3 is TGTGCCAGCAGTGAAGTAGGGCCGGGCTACACTGAAGCTTTCTTT. Translated, it gives CASSEVGPGYTEAFF.

The chain employs TRBV19 and TRBJ2-1; weak D call: TRBD2 (5 bases). V gave up 5 bases and J gave up 9 bases, with 8 bases separating them. The CDR3 spans 11 residues. Germline loops: CDR1 LNHDA, CDR2 SQIVND (reference sequence). CDR3 loop: CASSWAGEQFF. CDR3 in DNA: TGTGCCAGTAGTTGGGCGGGTGAGCAGTTCTTC.

The J gene is TRBJ2-7, the V gene TRBV19, with D tentatively TRBD1 (5 bases). The CDR3 length is 14 residues. Between the trimmed V and J ends, which lost 1 base and 5 bases, there was a span of 12 bases. In germline, CDR1 is LNHDA, CDR2 SQIVND (reference sequence). Here the CDR3 DNA reads TGTGCCAGTAGTATAGCGGCAGGGAAGGACGAGCAGTACTTC. Its protein is CASSIAAGKDEQYF.